This T cell receptor beta chain was observed in a study of blood T cell repertoires in COVID-19. Study overall: The United States, Italy and Spain supplied acute and convalescent COVID-19 samples. Sources were T cells, B-cell-depleted T cells, or PBMCs; the material itself was cDNA or gDNA.

Original processing methods: Amplification with reference gene primers provided the estimates of nucleated cell counts. Generated by immunoSEQ multiplex PCR, the TCRdb table keeps only in-frame clones and is missing some. That table supplies the V and J calls and clone size; D and trimming were determined from the DNA. The sample lists approximately 80,000 clones, approximately 78% seen once, with about 10% in the top ten. Germline CDR1 and CDR2: MNHEY and SVGAGI. V trimming: 6 bases; J trimming: 5 bases; junction bases outside the gene matches: 11. The CDR3 sequence is 15 residues long. Sequenced input: peripheral blood. The origin of this receptor is a man in his sixties with acute or convalescent COVID-19. J is TRBJ2-3 and V is TRBV6-5; 7 bases map to TRBD2. The CDR3 here is CASSRLGGSGDTQYF. The CDR3 DNA reads TGTGCCAGCAGCCGACTCGGGGGGAGCGGAGATACGCAGTATTTT.